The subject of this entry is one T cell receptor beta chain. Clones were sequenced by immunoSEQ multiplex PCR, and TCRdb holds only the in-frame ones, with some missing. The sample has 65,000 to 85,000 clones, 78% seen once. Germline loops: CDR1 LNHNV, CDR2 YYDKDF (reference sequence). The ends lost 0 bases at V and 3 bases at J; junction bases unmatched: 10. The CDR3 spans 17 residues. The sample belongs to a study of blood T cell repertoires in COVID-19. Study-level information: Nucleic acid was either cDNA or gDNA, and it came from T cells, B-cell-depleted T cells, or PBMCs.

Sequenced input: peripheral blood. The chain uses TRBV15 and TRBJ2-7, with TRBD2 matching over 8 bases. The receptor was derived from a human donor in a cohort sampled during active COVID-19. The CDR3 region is CATSREPSGSDFYEQYV. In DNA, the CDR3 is TGTGCCACCAGCAGAGAGCCCAGCGGGAGTGATTTCTACGAGCAGTACGTC.